This T cell receptor beta chain was sequenced in a study of cytotoxic CD8 clonotypes in ibrutinib-treated CLL. The table came from immunoSEQ multiplex PCR; TCRdb's copy has only in-frame clones and leaves some out. The sample holds some 140,000 clones; under 90% are singletons and the top ten take less than 4%. Germline-derived CDR1 and CDR2 are SGHKS and YYEKEE (reference sequence). The CDR3 is 13 residues long. Trimming stripped 0 bases from V and 4 bases from J, with 7 bases between. The sequences come from PBMCs, collected after 24 months of ibrutinib treatment. The receptor was derived from a human donor with chronic lymphocytic leukemia. This chain joins TRBV5-5 and TRBJ1-2; unclear D gene. Here the CDR3 DNA reads TGTGCCAGCAGCTTGGATGGACTCTATGGCTACACCTTC. It is translated as CASSLDGLYGYTF.